The clone carrying this T cell receptor beta chain was seen just once. The antigen is unknown. One base away lies a much larger clone, so this may be a sequencing read error. Deletions cut 1 base from V and 0 bases from J, with 8 bases between. CDR1 is SGHRS and CDR2 is YFSETQ in the germline V gene. This CDR3 is 15 amino acids long. Both iRepertoire HTBI primers and Arm-PCR of CDR3 regions were used to build the TCR beta libraries. One entry per CDR3 protein, called by TCRdb with MiXCR from the multiplex PCR reads. The repertoire holds fewer than 400,000 distinct CDR3 sequences, around 19% seen once, with about 29% in the top ten. Time point reported: persistent/refractory GD, antithyroid drugs over 5 years with positive TRAb. The authors made the TCR library using RNA they extracted from PBMCs. Clinicians diagnosed Graves' disease using American Thyroid Association guidelines. The data stem from a study of regulatory T cells in long-lasting Graves disease. Study information: Treatment with antithyroid drugs for over 5 years, together with positive TSH receptor antibodies, meant persistent Graves' disease.

Study-level findings and limits: When disease was persistent, TRBV28, TRBJ1-2 and TRBJ2-5 were the favored segments. Patients whose Graves' disease persisted exhibited lower TCR diversity than those newly diagnosed.

The rearrangement uses TRBV5-1 and TRBJ1-5; D uncertain. The specimen was peripheral blood mononuclear cells (PBMCs), collected when the disease was refractory, from a patient treated with antithyroid drugs. The TCR comes from a female donor with Graves disease. CDR3 in DNA: TGCGCCAGCAGCTTGATAGGGAGTAGCAATCAGCCCCAGCATTTT. Residues: CASSLIGSSNQPQHF.